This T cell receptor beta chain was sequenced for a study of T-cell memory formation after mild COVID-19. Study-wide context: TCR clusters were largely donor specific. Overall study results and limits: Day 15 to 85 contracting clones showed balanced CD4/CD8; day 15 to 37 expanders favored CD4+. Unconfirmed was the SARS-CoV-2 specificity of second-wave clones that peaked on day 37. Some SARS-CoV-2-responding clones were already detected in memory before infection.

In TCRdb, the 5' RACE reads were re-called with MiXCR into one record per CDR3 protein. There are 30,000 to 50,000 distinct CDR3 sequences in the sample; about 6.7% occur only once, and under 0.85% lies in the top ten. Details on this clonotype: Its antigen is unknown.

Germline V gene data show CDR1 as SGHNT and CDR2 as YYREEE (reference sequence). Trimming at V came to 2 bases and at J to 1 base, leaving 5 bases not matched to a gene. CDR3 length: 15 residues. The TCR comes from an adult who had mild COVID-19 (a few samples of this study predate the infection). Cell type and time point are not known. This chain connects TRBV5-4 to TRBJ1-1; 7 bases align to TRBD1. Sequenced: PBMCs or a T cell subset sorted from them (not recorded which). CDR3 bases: TGTGCCAGCAGCTTTCCGGGACAGAGGAACACTGAAGCTTTCTTT. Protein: CASSFPGQRNTEAFF.